These T cell receptor beta chains were read from a single sample in a study of shared clonotypes between healthy human individuals. Sequencing used immunoSEQ multiplex PCR; TCRdb keeps in-frame clones, though not all of them. Of over 850,000 clones in the sample, 75% to 85% were seen once. Sequences were obtained from memory CD4+ T cells from PBMCs. Source of these receptors: a man between 18 and 29 years old in good health. Some clones in this sample may be carry-over from other donors' samples. The CDR3 runs from the conserved cysteine through the conserved F or W. A D gene is named only where the DNA matches it firmly. Not all rows give a size; the values are once, few, many and, for expanded clones, a class.

>.|TRBJ1-1|few|TRBV7-9
CASSLEEGSEAFF
TGTGCCAGCAGCTTAGAGGAGGGATCTGAAGCTTTCTTT
>.|TRBJ2-7|.|TRBV29-1
CSVLPHGGVTYEQYF
TGCAGCGTTCTCCCCCACGGCGGGGTTACCTACGAGCAGTACTTC
>.|TRBJ1-2|few|TRBV9
CASSVNGGGYTF
TGTGCCAGCAGCGTAAACGGAGGCGGCTACACCTTC
>TRBD1|TRBJ1-1|.|TRBV4-1
CASSQRRQGYTEAFF
TGCGCCAGCAGCCAAAGGAGACAGGGATACACTGAAGCTTTCTTT
>TRBD1|TRBJ2-6|once|TRBV9
CASSKQGASGANVLTF
TGTGCCAGCAGTAAACAGGGGGCCTCTGGGGCCAACGTCCTGACTTTC
>.|TRBJ2-7|.|TRBV7-3
CASSLLPGEQYF
TGTGCCAGCAGCCTACTCCCGGGCGAGCAGTACTTC
>.|TRBJ1-1|.|TRBV10-3
CAISESVQPEAFF
TGTGCCATCAGTGAGTCGGTACAGCCTGAAGCTTTCTTT
>.|TRBJ2-1|few|TRBV6-1
CASSFGRDEQFF
TGTGCCAGCAGCTTTGGGCGGGATGAGCAGTTCTTC
>.|TRBJ2-7|.|TRBV29-1
CSVGMGGEQYF
TGCAGCGTTGGGATGGGCGGAGAGCAGTACTTC
>TRBD2|TRBJ2-7|.|TRBV7-4
CASKGTETSGGYYEQYF
TGTGCCAGCAAAGGGACAGAGACTAGCGGGGGATACTACGAGCAGTACTTC
>TRBD2|TRBJ2-7|.|TRBV5-1
CASSSGGTDPRQYF
TGCGCCAGCAGCTCGGGAGGGACCGACCCCCGCCAGTACTTC
>TRBD1|TRBJ2-7|once|TRBV19
CASSRIGTGDYEQYF
TGTGCCAGTAGTAGGATCGGGACAGGGGACTACGAGCAGTACTTC
>TRBD2|TRBJ2-5|few|TRBV27
CASKRTSMETQYF
TGTGCCAGCAAGAGGACTAGCATGGAGACCCAGTACTTC
>TRBD1|TRBJ2-5|few|TRBV7-3
CASSFGDRAAGETQYF
TGTGCCAGCAGCTTTGGGGACAGGGCCGCGGGTGAGACCCAGTACTTC
>.|TRBJ2-5|.|TRBV6-6
CASSYPGSGEGTQYF
TGTGCCAGCAGTTACCCGGGCTCGGGAGAGGGGACCCAGTACTTC
>.|TRBJ2-7|.|TRBV9
CASNREGYRDEQYF
TGTGCCAGCAACCGCGAGGGATATCGGGACGAGCAGTACTTC
>TRBD2|TRBJ2-7|once|TRBV15
CATSSGGDPGYEQYF
TGTGCCACCAGCAGTGGGGGGGACCCCGGCTACGAGCAGTACTTC
>TRBD1|TRBJ1-2|once|TRBV5-5
CASRQDRDYGYTF
TGTGCCAGCAGACAGGACAGGGACTATGGCTACACCTTC
>TRBD2|TRBJ2-1|.|TRBV18
CASSLSLAGAEQFF
TGTGCCAGCTCACTCAGTCTAGCGGGAGCGGAGCAGTTCTTC
>TRBD1|TRBJ1-2|.|TRBV5-6
CASSYDRENYGYTF
TGTGCCAGCAGCTACGACAGGGAAAACTATGGCTACACCTTC
>TRBD1|TRBJ1-1|.|TRBV10-3
CAIWAGGVEAFF
TGTGCCATCTGGGCAGGGGGCGTTGAAGCTTTCTTT
>.|TRBJ1-1|many|TRBV6-1
CASTQNLGYTEAFF
TGTGCCAGCACCCAGAACCTTGGGTACACTGAAGCTTTCTTT
>.|TRBJ2-7|.|TRBV6-5
CASSRTSSYEQYF
TGTGCCAGTAGCAGGACGAGCTCCTACGAGCAGTACTTC
>.|TRBJ2-5|.|TRBV5-1
CASSLFSAGAETQYF
TGCGCCAGCAGCTTGTTTTCGGCAGGGGCAGAGACCCAGTACTTC
>.|TRBJ2-3|.|TRBV5-1
CASSFGATDTQYF
TGCGCCAGCAGCTTCGGGGCCACAGATACGCAGTATTTT
>TRBD1|TRBJ1-2|.|TRBV4-1
CASSQDVFRTGDFYGYTF
TGCGCCAGCAGCCAAGACGTCTTTAGGACAGGGGATTTCTATGGCTACACCTTC
>.|TRBJ2-1|.|TRBV7-3
CASSFSEDAEQFF
TGTGCCAGCAGCTTTTCTGAAGACGCCGAGCAGTTCTTC
>.|TRBJ2-5|.|TRBV2
CASSELTSQETQYF
TGTGCCAGCAGTGAACTTACTAGCCAAGAGACCCAGTACTTC
>TRBD2|TRBJ2-7|.|TRBV7-3
CASSLNPTGRAPEQYF
TGTGCCAGCAGCTTAAATCCGACCGGGAGGGCCCCCGAGCAGTACTTC
>TRBD2|TRBJ2-1|.|TRBV15
CAATSGRQGNEQFF
TGTGCCGCAACTAGCGGGAGACAGGGCAATGAGCAGTTCTTC
>.|TRBJ2-3|.|TRBV4-3
CASSQDQATDTQYF
TGCGCCAGCAGCCAAGATCAGGCCACAGATACGCAGTATTTT
>.|TRBJ2-7|.|TRBV7-2
CASSRPGGVEQYF
TGTGCCAGCAGCCGACCGGGTGGGGTCGAGCAGTACTTC
>.|TRBJ1-1|once|TRBV7-6
CASGGTEAFF
TGTGCCAGTGGGGGAACTGAAGCTTTCTTT
>TRBD1|TRBJ2-7|.|TRBV7-3
CASSSDRGNEQYF
TGTGCCAGCAGCTCCGACAGGGGAAACGAGCAGTACTTC
>.|TRBJ1-5|.|TRBV20-1
CSASPPEHF
TGCAGTGCTTCCCCCCCCGAGCATTTT
>TRBD1|TRBJ1-4|.|TRBV27
CASSSNRDRGEKLFF
TGTGCCAGCAGCTCAAACCGGGACAGGGGTGAAAAACTGTTTTTT
>.|TRBJ1-2|.|TRBV28
CASSLRPIANYGYTF
TGTGCCAGCAGCCTGAGACCCATAGCTAACTATGGCTACACCTTC
>TRBD1|TRBJ1-2|.|TRBV28
CASSTGPGTEVYGYTF
TGTGCCAGCAGCACGGGCCCCGGGACAGAGGTATATGGCTACACCTTC
>.|TRBJ1-1|.|TRBV30
CAWSGLNTEAFF
TGTGCCTGGAGTGGATTGAACACTGAAGCTTTCTTT
>.|TRBJ2-1|many|TRBV11-2
CASSKDRPDNEQFF
TGTGCCAGCAGTAAGGACCGCCCGGACAATGAGCAGTTCTTC
>.|TRBJ1-2|many|TRBV2
CASSERPGPRYGYTF
TGTGCCAGCAGTGAACGACCAGGGCCTCGGTATGGCTACACCTTC
>.|TRBJ2-2|.|TRBV5-1
CASSLVQGGATGELFF
TGCGCCAGCAGCTTGGTGCAGGGCGGGGCCACCGGGGAGCTGTTTTTT
>TRBD1|TRBJ1-2|.|TRBV7-3
CASSPGTGYGYTF
TGTGCCAGCAGCCCGGGGACAGGTTACGGCTACACCTTC
>.|TRBJ1-1|.|TRBV29-1
CSVSFGTRGTEAFF
TGCAGCGTCTCCTTCGGGACAAGGGGCACTGAAGCTTTCTTT
>.|TRBJ2-3|.|TRBV5-1
CASSLGRSTDTQYF
TGCGCCAGCAGCTTAGGGCGGAGCACAGATACGCAGTATTTT
>.|TRBJ2-1|few|TRBV5-1
CASSPLRAKNHEQFF
TGCGCCAGCAGCCCTCTCCGGGCTAAGAACCATGAGCAGTTCTTC
>TRBD2|TRBJ2-1|.|TRBV28
CASSSLAGGPGEQFF
TGTGCCAGCAGCTCACTAGCGGGAGGGCCCGGTGAGCAGTTCTTC
>.|TRBJ1-2|.|TRBV5-1
CASSLSGDYGYTF
TGCGCCAGCAGCTTAAGCGGCGACTATGGCTACACCTTC
>TRBD1|TRBJ1-4|.|TRBV30
CAWSVRGTGNEKLFF
TGTGCCTGGAGTGTACGGGGGACAGGGAATGAAAAACTGTTTTTT
>TRBD2|TRBJ2-3|.|TRBV5-1
CASSMTSGSDTQYF
TGCGCCAGCAGCATGACTAGCGGGAGCGATACGCAGTATTTT
>TRBD1|TRBJ2-7|.|TRBV7-9
CASSSPDRTLYEQYF
TGTGCCAGCAGCTCCCCGGACAGGACCCTCTACGAGCAGTACTTC
>.|TRBJ2-3|few|TRBV29-1
CSVEVRRDTQYF
TGCAGCGTTGAAGTCCGGAGAGATACGCAGTATTTT